The 16 T cell receptor beta chains in this list originate from one sample, sequenced in a study of blood T cell repertoires in COVID-19. Repertoires were generated with immunoSEQ multiplex PCR, while TCRdb's copy carries only in-frame clones and drops some. Of about 9,900 clones in the sample, 80% to 90% were seen once. The source material was peripheral blood. Receptors were obtained from a man aged 55 to 69 with active COVID-19.

This chain uses TRBV28 with TRBJ2-3; 9 bases are a match to TRBD2. Trimming at V came to 8 bases and at J to 2 bases, leaving 11 bases not matched to a gene. Per germline, CDR1 MDHEN and CDR2 SYDVKM. CDR3 length: 16 amino acids. The CDR3: CASRGASGDYTDTQYF. CDR3 bases: TGTGCCAGCCGTGGGGCTAGCGGGGATTACACAGATACGCAGTATTTT.

The chain carries TRBV5-8 and TRBJ1-1; D gene ambiguous. Trimming removed 1 base at V and 5 bases at J, with 9 bases between. This CDR3 is 13 amino acids long. Germline V gene sequence: CDR1 SGHTS, CDR2 YDEGEE. The DNA of the CDR3 is TGTGCCAGCAGCTTGATCCCAGGTACTGAAGCTTTCTTT. It codes for CASSLIPGTEAFF.

The chain joins TRBV7-9 to TRBJ2-3, with D possibly TRBD1 on 6 matching bases. V was clipped by 0 bases and J by 6 bases, with 10 bases between them. The length of the CDR3 is 14 residues. CDR1 is SEHNR and CDR2 is FQNEAQ in the germline V gene (reference sequence). The CDR3 loop reads CASSLAMGADTQYF. The CDR3 region has the DNA TGTGCCAGCAGCTTAGCAATGGGGGCCGATACGCAGTATTTT.

Only a few counts were recorded for this clone. The V and J genes are TRBV28 and TRBJ2-1; 10 bases are a match to TRBD1. With 5 bases clipped from V and 5 bases from J, the junction kept 6 bases outside the gene matches. The CDR3 has 15 residues. Germline CDR1 MDHEN, CDR2 SYDVKM. The CDR3 DNA sequence: TGTGCCAGCAGTCCACCCGGGACAGGGGACAATGAGCAGTTCTTC. It translates to CASSPPGTGDNEQFF.

The rearrangement links TRBV18 to TRBJ2-2; unclear D gene. The CDR3 totals 12 residues. Trimming pared 4 bases from V and 3 bases from J, leaving 3 bases between. The germline V gene has CDR1 KGHSH and CDR2 LQKENI. The CDR3 DNA reads TGTGCCAGCTCACTCGACACCGGGGAGCTGTTTTTT. Amino acid sequence: CASSLDTGELFF.

The chain uses TRBV27 and TRBJ2-2; a weak D match, TRBD1 (6 bases). Deletions cut 8 bases from V and 1 base from J, with 14 bases between. CDR3 length equals 15 residues. Germline CDR1 and CDR2: MNHEY and SMNVEV (reference sequence). The CDR3 protein is CASGPQGLNTGELFF. The DNA for the CDR3 is TGTGCCAGCGGCCCTCAGGGGTTGAACACCGGGGAGCTGTTTTTT.

About this clone: A read error may produce the germline difference seen at one junction end. The CDR3 region has the DNA TGTGCCAGCAGCGAAGGGCCTAGCACTGACGAGCAGTACTTC. Its translation is CASSEGPSTDEQYF. This chain links TRBV6-1 with TRBJ2-7; TRBD2 is a possible D gene (5 bases). CDR3 size: 14 residues. Germline V gene data show CDR1 as MNHNS and CDR2 as SASEGT.

The chain joins TRBV10-3 to TRBJ1-3, with D uncertain. V dropped 2 bases and J dropped 0 bases, with 11 bases sitting between them. Germline CDR1 is ENHRY and CDR2 is SYGVKD. CDR3 length: 16 residues. In DNA, the CDR3 is TGTGCCATCAGTGAGGGGAGGTCCCTCTCTGGAAACACCATATATTTT. This sequence encodes CAISEGRSLSGNTIYF.

The chain employs TRBV19 and TRBJ2-1; TRBD2 aligns across 9 bases. This CDR3 has 14 amino acids. Germline assignment: CDR1 LNHDA and CDR2 SQIVND (reference sequence). Trimming took 6 bases from V and 4 from J; bases not matched to a gene: 4. CDR3 sequence: CASRDSGGYNEQFF. Here the CDR3 DNA reads TGTGCCAGTAGAGATAGCGGGGGTTACAATGAGCAGTTCTTC.

In this sample, this clone turned up once. J is TRBJ2-7 and V is TRBV9, with D unclear. CDR1 and CDR2 (germline): SGDLS, YYNGEE. Trimming shortened V by 4 bases and J by 2 bases, and 13 bases separated the two germline ends. The CDR3 has 14 residues. The CDR3 nucleotides read TGTGCCAGCAGCCCTGTAGAGCATCCCTACGAGCAGTACTTC. Its protein is CASSPVEHPYEQYF. The whole variable domain, remainder taken from reference TRBV9 and TRBJ2-7, is DSGVTQTPKHLITATGQRVTLRCSPRSGDLSVYWYQQSLDQGLQFLIQYYNGEERAKGNILERFSAQQFPDLHSELNLSSLELGDSALYFCASSPVEHPYEQYFGPGTRLTVT.

The chain joins TRBV6-2 or TRBV6-3 to TRBJ2-1; D is unresolved. Germline values: CDR1 MNHEY, CDR2 SVGEGT. CDR3 size: 16 residues. V was trimmed by 2 bases and J by 7 bases, leaving 18 bases between them. The CDR3 bases are TGTGCCAGCAGTTACGAATCTTTGAGGTTTTCGAATGAGCAGTTCTTC. It specifies CASSYESLRFSNEQFF.

This clone is a singleton in its sample. The chain carries TRBV7-8 and TRBJ2-1, with 7 bases matching TRBD2. The CDR3 sequence is 15 residues long. From germline, CDR1 is SGHVS and CDR2 FQNEAQ. J gave up 5 bases and V 1 base, and 5 bases lay outside the gene matches. The CDR3 DNA sequence: TGTGCCAGCAGCTTAGGGGCTAGCGGAAACAATGAGCAGTTCTTC. Amino acid sequence: CASSLGASGNNEQFF.

V and J are TRBV7-2 and TRBJ1-3; perhaps TRBD1 as D (6 bases). There are 13 residues in the CDR3. Deletions cut 8 bases from V and 0 bases from J, with 8 bases between. Per germline, CDR1 SGHTA and CDR2 FQGNSA. The CDR3 region has the DNA TGTGCCAGCGGGACAAACTCTGGAAACACCATATATTTT. Protein sequence: CASGTNSGNTIYF.

Here the CDR3 DNA reads TGTGCCAGCAGCTTACCCCCAGGGGTACAGACCCAGTACTTC. It yields the protein CASSLPPGVQTQYF. V gene TRBV7-9 combines with J gene TRBJ2-5; weak D call: TRBD1 (6 bases). V was clipped by 2 bases and J by 6 bases, with 13 bases between them. Germline V lookup: CDR1 SEHNR, CDR2 FQNEAQ (reference sequence). This CDR3 spans 14 amino acids. The full variable domain, rest sourced from reference TRBV7-9 and TRBJ2-5, is DTGVSQNPRHKITKRGQNVTFRCDPISEHNRLYWYRQTLGQGPEFLTYFQNEAQLEKSRLLSDRFSAERPKGSFSTLEIQRTEQGDSAMYLCASSLPPGVQTQYFGPGTRLLVL.

The V gene is TRBV28, the J gene TRBJ1-4; a weak D match, TRBD1 (6 bases). This CDR3 comprises 19 residues. Germline V gene lookup returns CDR1 MDHEN and CDR2 SYDVKM. Trimming pared 2 bases from V and 0 bases from J, leaving 19 bases between. The CDR3 DNA follows: TGTGCCAGCAGTTTAAGGGGGGGGCTAGCGAGACCAACTAATGAAAAACTGTTTTTT. It translates to CASSLRGGLARPTNEKLFF.

The CDR3 spells CASSGPRGADNSPLHF. The CDR3 DNA is TGTGCCAGCAGTGGCCCCCGCGGGGCGGATAATTCACCCCTCCACTTT. V usage is TRBV25-1 and J usage is TRBJ1-6, with D tentatively TRBD1 (5 bases). The CDR3 is 16 amino acids. V was clipped by 4 bases and J by 5 bases, with 15 bases between them. CDR1 is MGHDK, CDR2 SYGVNS, per germline.